This T cell receptor (beta chain) was retrieved from a study of CD8 T cells in ankylosing spondylitis. Overall study results and limits: Apparently characteristic of ankylosing spondylitis blood was a TCR beta motif (about 8 highly homologous variants). In ankylosing spondylitis patients, matched synovial fluid reportedly showed significant enrichment of disease-linked clones. Clones that were linked to disease were CD8+ and were relatively rare in peripheral blood.

This clonotype has a count of ten or more. Antigen unknown. Unmatched junction bases numbered 8, after V lost 0 bases and J lost 4 bases. CDR1 SGHAT and CDR2 FQNNGV come from the germline V gene. The CDR3 spans 16 residues. Quantitative molecular-barcoded 5'-RACE generated the TCR beta libraries. MiXCR, applied by TCRdb to the 5' RACE reads, yields one record per CDR3 protein. The sample contains approximately 130,000 distinct CDR3 sequences, about an eighth of which appear only once. This sequence originates from a female donor with ankylosing spondylitis or in good health (not recorded which). The specimen sequenced was blood, either unsorted or a sorted T cell fraction (not recorded which). The chain is built from TRBV11-2 and TRBJ2-7, with TRBD1 matching over 8 bases. CDR3 sequence reads: CASSLEVAGGVYEQYF. CDR3 bases: TGTGCCAGCAGCTTAGAGGTCGCAGGGGGCGTATACGAGCAGTACTTC.